These 21 T cell receptor beta chains share one sample of origin, sequenced in a study of cytomegalovirus exposure and HLA in healthy donors. The PCR employed 60 Vbeta primers together with 13 Jbeta primers. TCRdb's table, derived via immunoSEQ multiplex PCR, lists solely in-frame clones and lacks some. This sample carries about 120,000 clones, just over 15% of them seen once, and the ten largest clones take roughly 2%. The sample consisted of PBMCs. These receptors originate from a woman between 18 and 29 years old in good health and CMV-seronegative.

This sequence joins TRBV18 and TRBJ2-7; 7 bases fit TRBD1. J gave up 5 bases and V 3 bases, and 10 bases lay outside the gene matches. Germline lookup yields CDR1 KGHSH and CDR2 LQKENI. The CDR3 length is 15 residues. DNA of the CDR3: TGTGCCAGCTCACCCCAGGGGGAGTCAGCTAACGAGCAGTACTTC. The encoded protein is CASSPQGESANEQYF.

This clone has a handful of counts. The chain links TRBV5-1 to TRBJ2-2, with D hard to call. The CDR3 runs 12 residues. Trimming cost V 4 bases and J 2 bases, with 3 bases left between them. Germline CDR1 and CDR2: SGHRS and YFSETQ. The CDR3 loop reads CASSHNTGELFF. The CDR3 region has the DNA TGCGCCAGCAGCCATAACACCGGGGAGCTGTTTTTT.

This clone was recorded many times. The chain employs TRBV27 and TRBJ1-1; D is perhaps TRBD1 (6 bases). V lost 4 bases, J lost 1 base, and 10 bases lay in between. Germline CDR1 MNHEY, CDR2 SMNVEV (reference sequence). The CDR3 spans 14 residues. The CDR3 here is CASSSPGANTEAFF. DNA for the CDR3: TGTGCCAGCAGTTCCCCAGGGGCGAACACTGAAGCTTTCTTT.

The rearrangement uses TRBV27 and TRBJ1-3, with TRBD1 as a possible D gene (5 bases). Deletions cut 5 bases from V and 1 base from J, with 9 bases between. Germline V gives CDR1 MNHEY, CDR2 SMNVEV (reference sequence). The CDR3 length is 14 residues. The CDR3 region has the DNA TGTGCCAGCAGTATGGCAGGGTCTGGAAACACCATATATTTT. This gives the protein CASSMAGSGNTIYF.

Turning to this clone: The CDR3 ends on some other residue instead of the conserved phenylalanine or tryptophan, so this is likely a read error. V usage is TRBV6-1 and J usage is TRBJ1-5, with 9 bases fitting TRBD1. Trimming removed 7 bases from V and 4 bases from J; junction bases left unmatched: 8. Per the germline V gene, CDR1 is MNHNS and CDR2 is SASEGT. The CDR3 contains 15 residues. For the CDR3, the DNA is TGTGCCAGCAAACGGGACAGGGAAACTAATCAGCCCCAGCATGTT. Translating it yields CASKRDRETNQPQHV.

The chain links TRBV28 to TRBJ1-6; TRBD1 matches 10 bases. CDR3 length: 15 amino acids. The V gene's germline CDR1 is MDHEN and CDR2 SYDVKM. J was trimmed by 7 bases and V by 6 bases; bases with no gene match: 6. The CDR3: CASRPPGQGNSPLHF. The CDR3 DNA is TGTGCCAGCAGGCCACCGGGACAGGGGAATTCACCCCTCCACTTT. Full variable domain (missing parts from reference TRBV28 and TRBJ1-6): DVKVTQSSRYLVKRTGEKVFLECVQDMDHENMFWYRQDPGLGLRLIYFSYDVKMKEKGDIPEGYSVSREKKERFSLILESASTNQTSMYLCASRPPGQGNSPLHFGNGTRLTVT.

This chain uses TRBV7-2 with TRBJ2-7, with D possibly being TRBD2 (6 bases). Germline V gene sequence: CDR1 SGHTA, CDR2 FQGNSA. V was shortened by 6 bases and J by 7 bases, with 19 bases between the two germline ends. The CDR3 totals 14 residues. CDR3 protein: CASSFAQGLGEQYF. The CDR3 DNA follows: TGTGCCAGCAGTTTCGCCCAGGGACTGGGGGAGCAGTACTTC.

This chain links TRBV28 with TRBJ2-6, with 9 bases lining up with TRBD2. The CDR3 sequence is 18 residues long. Per the germline V gene, CDR1 is MDHEN and CDR2 is SYDVKM. V shed 2 bases and J 1 base; nucleotides not matched to a gene: 6. CDR3 DNA: TGTGCCAGCAGTTTAATTAGCGGGGGCGATTCTGGGGCCAACGTCCTGACTTTC. This encodes CASSLISGGDSGANVLTF.

The gene calls are TRBV28 and TRBJ2-7, with 7 bases that match TRBD1. Germline assignment: CDR1 MDHEN and CDR2 SYDVKM. J gave up 4 bases and V 5 bases, and 8 bases lay outside the gene matches. The CDR3 runs to 14 residues. Written as DNA, the CDR3 is TGTGCCAGCAGTGATCGACAGGGAAGGTACGAGCAGTACTTC. It codes for CASSDRQGRYEQYF.

This clone was observed a handful of times. This chain links TRBV6-6 with TRBJ2-7; 9 nucleotides line up with TRBD1. The CDR3 consists of 15 residues. V was pared by 6 bases and J by 0 bases, with 6 bases of the junction left unmatched. From germline, CDR1 is MNHNY and CDR2 SVGAGI (reference sequence). The CDR3 protein is CASSLPGQGSYEQYV. In DNA form, the CDR3 reads TGTGCCAGCAGCCTCCCGGGACAGGGCTCCTACGAGCAGTACGTC.

The chain recombines TRBV29-1 with TRBJ2-7; TRBD1 might be the D (6 bases). The ends were cut back, 2 bases at V and 7 bases at J, with 15 bases in the middle. This CDR3 has 13 residues. Germline values: CDR1 SQVTM, CDR2 ANQGSEA. The CDR3 is CSVERVGAGEQYF. DNA for the CDR3: TGCAGCGTTGAAAGGGTGGGGGCCGGGGAGCAGTACTTC.

This clone was recorded a few times. The chain has TRBV5-4 and TRBJ1-3; D unresolved. The CDR3 is made up of 16 amino acids. Germline CDR1 SGHNT, CDR2 YYREEE (reference sequence). V was pared by 4 bases and J by 3 bases, with 17 bases between. CDR3 sequence: CASSRRTFGGGNTIYF. CDR3 DNA sequence: TGTGCCAGCAGCCGACGGACCTTCGGAGGTGGAAACACCATATATTTT.

This clone was seen a few times. This chain connects TRBV5-5 to TRBJ1-4, with unresolved D. The CDR3 spans 15 residues. Trimming took off 0 bases at V and 6 bases at J, with 12 bases between the two ends. Germline lookup yields CDR1 SGHKS and CDR2 YYEKEE (reference sequence). CDR3 sequence: CASSLGLGRDEKLFF. In DNA form, the CDR3 reads TGTGCCAGCAGCTTGGGTCTGGGGAGGGATGAAAAACTGTTTTTT.

V is TRBV30 and J is TRBJ1-4, with 7 bases matching TRBD1. The germline V gene has CDR1 GTSNPN and CDR2 SVGIG (reference sequence). With 8 bases clipped from V and 7 bases from J, the junction kept 10 bases outside the gene matches. The CDR3 sequence is 13 residues long. CDR3: CAGTGERIEKLFF. As DNA, the CDR3 is TGTGCCGGAACAGGGGAGCGGATTGAAAAACTGTTTTTT. Full variable domain (remainder filled in from reference TRBV30 and TRBJ1-4): SQTIHQWPATLVQPVGSPLSLECTVEGTSNPNLYWYRQAAGRGLQLLFYSVGIGQISSEVPQNLSASRPQDRQFILSSKKLLLSDSGFYLCAGTGERIEKLFFGSGTQLSVL.

In its sample, this clone was seen a few times. The CDR3 coding sequence is TGTGCCAGCAGTTACTTTCAGGGTACCTACGAGCAGTACTTC. Its protein is CASSYFQGTYEQYF. The chain has TRBV6-6 and TRBJ2-7, with TRBD1 as a possible D gene (5 bases). The CDR3 has 14 residues. Trimming took 1 base from V and 2 from J, leaving 9 bases between them. The germline V gene has CDR1 MNHNY and CDR2 SVGAGI (reference sequence).

J is TRBJ1-3 and V is TRBV5-1; unclear D gene. The CDR3 extends over 15 amino acids. The V end was cut by 4 bases, the J end by 0 bases, with 11 bases between. CDR1 and CDR2 from the germline V gene are SGHRS and YFSETQ. DNA of the CDR3: TGCGCCAGCAGCGTGGGTACGAGCTCTGGAAACACCATATATTTT. It is translated as CASSVGTSSGNTIYF.

The chain links TRBV4-1 to TRBJ2-5; D call uncertain. The CDR3 runs 13 residues. V was clipped by 0 bases and J by 4 bases, with 6 bases between them. Looked up from germline, CDR1 is MGHRA and CDR2 is YSYEKL. In DNA form, the CDR3 reads TGCGCCAGCAGCCAAGAGTGGGCAGAGACCCAGTACTTC. Protein product: CASSQEWAETQYF.

This clone has just a few counts. The V gene is TRBV7-2, the J gene TRBJ2-7, with no clear D. V was shortened by 4 bases and J by 7 bases, with 8 bases between the two germline ends. The CDR3 runs to 11 residues. Germline values: CDR1 SGHTA, CDR2 FQGNSA. The CDR3 sequence is CASSSLREQYF. CDR3 DNA sequence: TGTGCCAGCAGCTCACTACGGGAGCAGTACTTC.

This clone was seen only a few times. The chain is built from TRBV5-1 and TRBJ1-2; D is ambiguous. V was cut by 0 bases and J by 2 bases, with 8 bases left in between. The CDR3 length is 14 residues. Per the germline V gene, CDR1 is SGHRS and CDR2 is YFSETQ. CDR3 protein: CASSLVAGNYGYTF. CDR3 in DNA: TGCGCCAGCAGCTTGGTGGCAGGCAACTATGGCTACACCTTC.

This clone was recorded a few times. The chain combines TRBV10-1 with TRBJ2-2; a weak D match, TRBD1 (5 bases). The CDR3 loop spans 21 amino acids. Trimming removed 4 bases from V and 0 bases from J, with 27 bases in between. In germline, CDR1 is WNHNN, CDR2 SYGVQD (reference sequence). The CDR3, as DNA: TGCGCCAGCAGTGGGAATAAGGTAACCCCTTTGTGGACAACGAACACCGGGGAGCTGTTTTTT. It yields the protein CASSGNKVTPLWTTNTGELFF.

Details on this clone: Other nucleotide sequences in the sample specify the same CDR3. The chain employs TRBV5-1 and TRBJ2-7; 7 nucleotides agree with TRBD2. This CDR3 has 14 amino acids. Per germline, CDR1 SGHRS and CDR2 YFSETQ. Losses at the gene ends were 8 bases for V and 10 bases for J; bases not matched to a gene: 18. CDR3 coding DNA: TGCGCCAGTTCGCCGGGGACCAGCGGGGAGTTTCAGTACTTC. The encoded protein is CASSPGTSGEFQYF. Drawing the rest from reference TRBV5-1 and TRBJ2-7, the complete variable domain is KAGVTQTPRYLIKTRGQQVTLSCSPISGHRSVSWYQQTPGQGLQFLFEYFSETQRNKGNFPGRFSGRQFSNSRSEMNVSTLELGDSALYLCASSPGTSGEFQYFGPGTRLTVT.